This T cell receptor beta chain was identified during a study of T cell responses to AZD1222 COVID-19 vaccine. V was pared by 0 bases and J by 6 bases, with 7 bases between. The CDR3 consists of 12 residues. CDR1 is SGHRS and CDR2 is YFSETQ in the germline V gene. This clone was seen once. The target antigen is unknown. Study outcomes and limitations: Only after the peak T cell response were repertoires sampled.

TCRdb's copy holds only in-frame clones and misses some; the assay was immunoSEQ multiplex PCR. The repertoire holds 90,000 to 130,000 clones, with roughly 92% as singletons. The clonotype originates from an adult who received the AZD1222 COVID-19 vaccine. This sequence joins TRBV5-1 and TRBJ2-7; D may be TRBD1 or TRBD2 (5 bases each). This material consisted of peripheral blood, taken 28 days after the second AZD1222 dose. The CDR3 reads CASSLDGAEQYF. CDR3 DNA: TGCGCCAGCAGCTTGGACGGGGCCGAGCAGTACTTC. Combining the CDR3 with reference TRBV5-1 and TRBJ2-7 gives the whole variable domain KAGVTQTPRYLIKTRGQQVTLSCSPISGHRSVSWYQQTPGQGLQFLFEYFSETQRNKGNFPGRFSGRQFSNSRSEMNVSTLELGDSALYLCASSLDGAEQYFGPGTRLTVT.